Below, one TCR beta chain is given with its context. These data come from a study of T cell changes during pregnancy in multiple sclerosis. The length of the CDR3 is 13 residues. V was cut by 4 bases and J by 3 bases, with 9 bases left in between. CDR1 SGHNT and CDR2 YYREEE come from the germline V gene (reference sequence). The assay was immunoSEQ multiplex PCR, and TCRdb's table has in-frame clones only and misses some. Of tens of thousands of clones in the sample, around 94% are singletons; the top ten hold about 0.7%. This receptor was obtained from a female donor with multiple sclerosis, enrolled in a pregnancy study. The gene calls are TRBV5-4 and TRBJ2-3, with D tentatively TRBD2 (6 bases). This sample comprised CD4+ T cells from peripheral blood mononuclear cells, obtained in the third trimester of pregnancy. Written as DNA, the CDR3 is TGTGCCAGCAGCAAGGGACTGACAGATACGCAGTATTTT. Its translation: CASSKGLTDTQYF.